This TCR beta chain appears in the sequencing data of a study of Ad26.COV2.S vaccination and SARS-CoV-2 variants. From germline, CDR1 is MNHEY and CDR2 SMNVEV (reference sequence). The CDR3 covers 16 residues. With V trimmed by 6 bases and J by 4 bases, 9 bases remained unmatched. Treatment noted: around 19 received Ad26.COV2.S at low or high dose, single or two shots; a few received placebo; per-sample allocation not given. Specimens were obtained on day 63 following the first vaccine or placebo injection. Here immunoSEQ multiplex PCR was the method, and the copy in TCRdb shows in-frame clones only, minus some. Altogether some 340,000 clones are present, approximately 86% being singletons, with the ten largest covering 1.5% to 2.5%.

The material was peripheral blood, obtained in a trial of Ad26.COV2.S vaccine versus placebo. This clonotype originated in a person between 18 and 60 years old who received the Ad26.COV2.S COVID-19 vaccine or a placebo. The V call is TRBV27, the J call TRBJ2-1; TRBD2 aligns across 10 bases. Here the CDR3 reads CASSYELAGNYNEQFF. In nucleotides, the CDR3 is TGTGCCAGCAGCTACGAACTAGCGGGGAATTACAATGAGCAGTTCTTC.